The 29 T cell receptor beta chains below were found in one sample sequenced in a study of cytomegalovirus exposure and HLA in healthy donors. PCR amplification relied on 60 Vbeta primers (plus 13 Jbeta primers). The protocol was immunoSEQ multiplex PCR, while the TCRdb copy is restricted to in-frame clones and leaves out a portion. Of roughly 120,000 clones in the sample, 74% are singletons; the top ten hold 3.5% to 5%. What was sequenced was PBMCs. The origin of the receptors is a woman aged 45-65 years in good health and CMV-seropositive.

This clone was found once. This chain connects TRBV4-1 to TRBJ1-5, with D unresolved. V lost 3 bases, J lost 5 bases, and 8 bases lay in between. The CDR3 consists of 13 residues. Germline loops: CDR1 MGHRA, CDR2 YSYEKL. The CDR3 here is CASSQPRDQPQHF. The CDR3 DNA follows: TGCGCCAGCAGCCAGCCTAGAGATCAGCCCCAGCATTTT.

Concerning this clone: This CDR3 fails to terminate in the conserved phenylalanine or tryptophan, so it likely reflects a read error. The DNA is left out, because the CDR3 cannot be placed on it with certainty; the CDR3 is given as TCRdb lists it. The rearrangement uses TRBV18 and TRBJ2-3; TRBD2, the table's D call, lacks a check against the DNA. The CDR3 sequence runs 13 residues, both termini included. Germline assignment: CDR1 KGHSH and CDR2 LQKENI. CDR3 region: CASSPYPGLEVPV.

This clone came up a few times. This chain links TRBV29-1 with TRBJ1-4, with TRBD1 matching over 8 bases. The J segment lost 7 bases and the V segment lost 6 bases, leaving 7 bases of the junction unmatched. The germline CDR1 and CDR2 sequences are SQVTM and ANQGSEA. CDR3 length: 13 amino acids. The chain's CDR3 is CSVDQGAGEKLFF. The CDR3 DNA reads TGCAGCGTCGATCAGGGGGCGGGTGAAAAACTGTTTTTT. Full variable domain (remainder filled in from reference TRBV29-1 and TRBJ1-4): SAVISQKPSRDICQRGTSLTIQCQVDSQVTMMFWYRQQPGQSLTLIATANQGSEATYESGFVIDKFPISRPNLTFSTLTVSNMSPEDSSIYLCSVDQGAGEKLFFGSGTQLSVL.

The chain joins TRBV7-2 to TRBJ2-4; D might be TRBD1 (5 bases). The V gene lost 5 bases and the J gene lost 4 bases, with 6 bases spanning the gap. The germline gives CDR1 SGHTA, CDR2 FQGNSA. This CDR3 is built from 12 residues. The CDR3: CASSPGKNIQYF. The CDR3 bases are TGTGCCAGCAGCCCAGGGAAAAACATTCAGTACTTC.

In DNA, the CDR3 is TGTGCCAGCAGTTACTTTAGGGGTGGGCCCTACGAGCAGTACTTC. Amino acid sequence: CASSYFRGGPYEQYF. The chain couples TRBV6-5 to TRBJ2-5; perhaps TRBD1 as D (5 bases). The J call may be in error: the DNA end matches TRBJ2-7 better. Germline CDR1 MNHEY, CDR2 SVGAGI. This CDR3 spans 15 amino acids.

This rearrangement joins TRBV5-1 to TRBJ2-2, with TRBD1 as a possible D gene (6 bases). The CDR3 runs to 15 residues. The V gene lost 3 bases and the J gene lost 6 bases, with 15 bases spanning the gap. CDR1 is SGHRS, CDR2 YFSETQ, per germline. The CDR3 bases are TGCGCCAGCAGCTCATCGAACAGGGTTTCCGGGGAGCTGTTTTTT. Translating it yields CASSSSNRVSGELFF.

The J gene is TRBJ1-1, the V gene TRBV7-3; possible D gene TRBD1, 5 bases. Germline V gene sequence: CDR1 SGHTA, CDR2 FQGTGA. CDR3 size: 15 residues. V was trimmed by 4 bases and J by 4 bases, leaving 16 bases between them. The CDR3 nucleotides read TGTGCCAGCAGCTCGGACGGCCGAAGGGGCACTGAAGCTTTCTTT. The encoded protein is CASSSDGRRGTEAFF. The complete variable domain, with remaining parts taken from reference TRBV7-3 and TRBJ1-1, reads GAGVSQTPSNKVTEKGKYVELRCDPISGHTALYWYRQSLGQGPEFLIYFQGTGAADDSGLPNDRFFAVRPEGSVSTLKIQRTERGDSAVYLCASSSDGRRGTEAFFGQGTRLTVV.

The chain links TRBV19 to TRBJ2-2; the match to TRBD2 covers 7 bases. Unmatched junction bases numbered 8, after V lost 4 bases and J lost 3 bases. Germline-derived CDR1 and CDR2 are LNHDA and SQIVND (reference sequence). This CDR3 comprises 16 residues. The CDR3 protein is CASSRAGGGHTGELFF. The CDR3 DNA reads as TGTGCCAGTAGTAGGGCGGGCGGGGGTCACACCGGGGAGCTGTTTTTT.

As to this clone: The same CDR3 also results from other DNA sequences found in this sample. Here the CDR3 DNA reads TGTGCCAGCATTGGACTACCTCCTTTCGGGAGGGAGACCCAGTACTTC. It translates to CASIGLPPFGRETQYF. This chain joins TRBV2 and TRBJ2-5, with 7 bases fitting TRBD2. The CDR3 covers 16 residues. The ends lost 7 bases at V and 5 bases at J; junction bases unmatched: 16. In germline, CDR1 is SNHLY, CDR2 FYNNEI.

The V call is TRBV27, the J call TRBJ1-2; 11 nucleotides agree with TRBD1. This CDR3 is 17 amino acids long. The V gene end was trimmed by 7 bases and the J gene end by 2 bases; junction bases not matched to a gene: 12. Per the germline V gene, CDR1 is MNHEY and CDR2 is SMNVEV (reference sequence). CDR3 protein: CASTTRTGGARNYGYTF. CDR3 bases: TGTGCCAGCACAACTAGGACAGGGGGCGCCCGGAACTATGGCTACACCTTC.

The chain links TRBV5-4 to TRBJ1-2; D may be TRBD1 (5 bases). Trimming removed 0 bases at V and 8 bases at J, with 8 bases between. Germline V gives CDR1 SGHNT, CDR2 YYREEE (reference sequence). The length of the CDR3 is 12 residues. The DNA of the CDR3 is TGTGCCAGCAGCTTGGAGGGGTACGGCTACACCTTC. It encodes CASSLEGYGYTF.

This sequence joins TRBV28 and TRBJ1-5, with TRBD1 identical over 9 bases. Trimming at V came to 5 bases and at J to 7 bases, leaving 3 bases not matched to a gene. Germline V lookup: CDR1 MDHEN, CDR2 SYDVKM. CDR3 length equals 13 residues. CDR3 amino acids: CASSGDRVQPQHF. The CDR3 DNA reads TGTGCCAGCAGTGGGGACAGGGTCCAGCCCCAGCATTTT.

A few counts support this clone. The rearrangement joins TRBV7-6 to TRBJ1-2; perhaps TRBD1 as D (5 bases). CDR3 size: 14 residues. V gave up 4 bases and J gave up 4 bases, with 13 bases separating them. Germline V gene sequence: CDR1 SGHVS, CDR2 FNYEAQ. This CDR3 is CASSSTAPAYGYTF. The CDR3 DNA follows: TGTGCCAGCAGCTCGACAGCCCCGGCCTATGGCTACACCTTC.

This clone came up a few times. The gene calls are TRBV6-6 and TRBJ1-2; TRBD1 matches 8 bases. The J segment lost 2 bases and the V segment lost 4 bases, leaving 6 bases of the junction unmatched. CDR1 MNHNY and CDR2 SVGAGI come from the germline V gene (reference sequence). This CDR3 region has 15 residues. CDR3 residues: CASSFQGAGNYGYTF. CDR3 nucleotide sequence: TGTGCCAGCAGTTTCCAGGGGGCCGGGAACTATGGCTACACCTTC.

The genes are TRBV6-1 and TRBJ2-7; 7 nucleotides match TRBD2. This CDR3 has 16 residues. CDR1 and CDR2 from the germline V gene are MNHNS and SASEGT. Germline trimming cut 3 bases from V and 3 bases from J; bases unmatched to any gene: 11. CDR3 sequence reads: CASSEFRFRGDYEQYF. CDR3 bases: TGTGCCAGCAGTGAGTTTAGGTTCCGGGGGGACTACGAGCAGTACTTC.

V is TRBV6-5 and J is TRBJ2-7; 8 bases fit TRBD2. Germline V CDR1 and CDR2: MNHEY, SVGAGI. V trimming: 4 bases; J trimming: 3 bases; junction bases outside the gene matches: 11. This CDR3 has 16 amino acids. CDR3 nucleotide sequence: TGTGCCAGCAGTTCTCGGGAGGGCCATTCGAGCTACGAGCAGTACTTC. Its protein product is CASSSREGHSSYEQYF.

The chain uses TRBV4-3 and TRBJ2-1, with 9 bases that match TRBD2. The CDR3 length is 21 residues. Germline V lookup: CDR1 LGHNA, CDR2 YSLEER. The V segment lost 0 bases and the J segment 1 base; nucleotides outside the gene matches: 16. The CDR3 DNA reads TGCGCCAGCAGCCAAGATCTGGCGGCGGGGGGGTGGAGGAGGTCCTACAATGAGCAGTTCTTC. Protein product: CASSQDLAAGGWRRSYNEQFF.

This clone occurred a few times. This chain links TRBV14 with TRBJ2-5, with 8 bases that match TRBD2. The J call may be in error: the DNA end matches TRBJ2-7 better. The CDR3 contains 18 residues. Germline V CDR1 and CDR2: SGHDN, FVKESK. CDR3: CASSQGWRGASSSYEQYF. DNA of the CDR3: TGTGCCAGCAGCCAGGGATGGCGGGGGGCCTCTAGCTCCTACGAGCAGTACTTC.

This clone occurred a few times. The V call is TRBV28, the J call TRBJ2-5; 8 nucleotides match TRBD2. Germline V CDR1 and CDR2: MDHEN, SYDVKM. CDR3 size: 15 residues. Losses at the gene ends were 5 bases for V and 3 bases for J; bases not matched to a gene: 8. The CDR3 DNA sequence: TGTGCCAGCAGTGCCCCGGGACTAGTGAAAGAGACCCAGTACTTC. This sequence encodes CASSAPGLVKETQYF.

This rearrangement joins TRBV4-1 to TRBJ1-2; the match to TRBD1 covers 10 bases. This CDR3 spans 17 amino acids. V shed 0 bases and J 1 base; nucleotides not matched to a gene: 5. Germline assignment: CDR1 MGHRA and CDR2 YSYEKL. The CDR3 nucleotides read TGCGCCAGCAGCCAAGAAGACAGGGGGCCTAATAACTATGGCTACACCTTC. Protein: CASSQEDRGPNNYGYTF.

The V gene is TRBV12-5, the J gene TRBJ2-2; TRBD1 agrees at 10 bases. This CDR3 contains 17 residues. Germline trimming cut 2 bases from V and 7 bases from J; bases unmatched to any gene: 10. CDR1 LGHNT and CDR2 FRNRAP come from the germline V gene. CDR3 in DNA: TGTGCTAGTGGTTTGCCCTCCGGGACAGGGGTAGTCGGGGAGCTGTTTTTT. It encodes CASGLPSGTGVVGELFF.

The CDR3 sequence is CASRPGTANTGELFF. The CDR3 bases are TGTGCCAGCCGTCCCGGGACAGCGAACACCGGGGAGCTGTTTTTT. This chain links TRBV6-5 with TRBJ2-2; the match to TRBD1 covers 7 bases. The CDR3 has 15 residues. CDR1 MNHEY and CDR2 SVGAGI come from the germline V gene. J lost 0 bases, V lost 8 bases, and 6 bases had no gene match.

The chain uses TRBV11-3 and TRBJ2-5; D ambiguous. The CDR3 length is 13 residues. CDR1 and CDR2 (germline): SGHNT, YENEEA. V shed 3 bases and J shed 11 bases, with 16 bases lying between them. The CDR3 sequence is CASSFNENSKQYF. DNA of the CDR3: TGTGCCAGCAGCTTTAACGAGAATAGCAAGCAGTACTTC.

This clone has only one observation. The chain has TRBV5-4 and TRBJ1-2; D is unresolved. CDR1 is SGHNT, CDR2 YYREEE, per germline (reference sequence). This CDR3 spans 15 amino acids. Between the trimmed V and J ends, which lost 0 bases and 0 bases, there was a span of 9 bases. This chain's CDR3 is CASSLGGQPNYGYTF. Written as DNA, the CDR3 is TGTGCCAGCAGCTTGGGAGGGCAACCTAACTATGGCTACACCTTC.

The chain joins TRBV18 to TRBJ1-1, with D perhaps TRBD1 (5 bases). CDR3 size: 13 residues. Germline assignment: CDR1 KGHSH and CDR2 LQKENI. Trimming removed 6 bases at V and 1 base at J, with 9 bases between. DNA for the CDR3: TGTGCCAGCTCTTCGACAGAGAACACTGAAGCTTTCTTT. As protein: CASSSTENTEAFF.

The CDR3 is CASSESYEQYF. The CDR3 DNA sequence: TGTGCCAGCAGTGAGAGTTACGAGCAGTACTTC. V usage is TRBV6-1 and J usage is TRBJ2-5; D is ambiguous. TRBJ2-7 matches the DNA end more closely, so the J call is doubtful. The CDR3 extends over 11 amino acids. Germline loops: CDR1 MNHNS, CDR2 SASEGT.

V gene TRBV25-1 combines with J gene TRBJ1-6; 7 bases are a match to TRBD1. The V gene end was trimmed by 3 bases and the J gene end by 5 bases; junction bases not matched to a gene: 4. This CDR3 has 15 residues. Germline V gene sequence: CDR1 MGHDK, CDR2 SYGVNS. CDR3 nucleotide sequence: TGTGCCAGCAGTGAGACAGGGCTAAATAATTCACCCCTCCACTTT. Amino acid sequence: CASSETGLNNSPLHF.

V and J are TRBV9 and TRBJ1-3; D is undetermined. This CDR3 is 15 amino acids long. The germline CDR1 and CDR2 sequences are SGDLS and YYNGEE. Trimming cost V 0 bases and J 4 bases, with 11 bases left between them. The CDR3 nucleotides are TGTGCCAGCAGCGTAGCTGCGGGTGAGGGAAACACCATATATTTT. Protein sequence: CASSVAAGEGNTIYF.

The chain couples TRBV4-1 to TRBJ1-6; 10 bases line up with TRBD1. The ends lost 1 base at V and 10 bases at J; junction bases unmatched: 10. CDR1 and CDR2 from the germline V gene are MGHRA and YSYEKL. The CDR3 is made up of 17 amino acids. The CDR3: CASSQVGRDRGRSPLHF. In DNA form, the CDR3 reads TGCGCCAGCAGCCAAGTCGGTAGGGACAGGGGCAGATCACCCCTCCACTTT.